A selection of T cell receptor beta chains follows, all from one sample in a study of blood T cell repertoires in COVID-19. Sequencing used immunoSEQ multiplex PCR; TCRdb keeps in-frame clones, though not all of them. The table shows under 200,000 clones, with more than 70% occurring only once. Sequences were obtained from PBMCs or T cells enriched from blood (not recorded which). The receptors were gathered from a middle-aged man with acute COVID-19. Each CDR3 is given with its conserved first and last residue. A D gene is named only where the DNA matches it firmly. Not every row has a clone size; where given, it reads once, few, many or a size class.

>TRBV1|TRBJ1-4|-|-
TGCACCAGCAGCCTTCAGGGGAATAATGAAAAACTGTTTTTT
CTSSLQGNNEKLFF
>TRBV14|TRBJ2-3|-|-
TGTGCCAGCAGCCAACGTCGACAGACCCTCCACATTGATACGCAGTATTTT
CASSQRRQTLHIDTQYF
>TRBV7-9|TRBJ2-7|-|-
TGTGCCAGCAGCCCACGGGCTAGCATTTCCTACGAGCAGTACTTC
CASSPRASISYEQYF
>TRBV25-1|TRBJ2-5|-|TRBD2
TGTGCCAGCAGTCTCGCGGGAGTCAGAGAGACCCAGTACTTC
CASSLAGVRETQYF
>TRBV25-1|TRBJ1-1|few|TRBD1
TGTGCCAGCAGTGCAGAAGACAGGGAAGGAGGAACTGAAGCTTTCTTT
CASSAEDREGGTEAFF
>TRBV2|TRBJ1-1|-|-
TGTGCCAGCAGGGCCTTAGGGGACTTGAACACTGAAGCTTTCTTT
CASRALGDLNTEAFF
>TRBV10-3|TRBJ2-1|-|-
TGTGCCATCAAGGCTAGCGAGAGCTCCTACAATGAGCAGTTCTTC
CAIKASESSYNEQFF
>TRBV11-1|TRBJ2-7|-|-
TGTGCCAGCAGCTTAGATACCGCTAAGCCCTACGAGCAGTACTTC
CASSLDTAKPYEQYF
>TRBV6-1|TRBJ2-2|-|-
TGTGCCAGCAGTCACGGGACATCTCCCGGGGAGCTGTTTTTT
CASSHGTSPGELFF
>TRBV7-3|TRBJ1-1|-|-
TGTGCCAGCAGCCAGGGGTCCTACACTGAAGCTTTCTTT
CASSQGSYTEAFF
>TRBV3-1/TRBV3-2|TRBJ2-7|few|TRBD2
TGTGCCAGCAGTCTCTCGGGACTAGCGGGAAGGAGCGAGCAGTACTTC
CASSLSGLAGRSEQYF
>TRBV18|TRBJ1-1|-|-
TGTGCCAGCTCACTCAAACAGGGTTTGGGCACTGAAGCTTTCTTT
CASSLKQGLGTEAFF
>TRBV6-5|TRBJ1-1|-|-
TGTGCCAGCAGCCGGGGGGGATCTGAAGCTTTCTTT
CASSRGGSEAFF
>TRBV5-1|TRBJ2-3|once|TRBD2
TGCGCCAGCAGCTTGGGACTAGCGGGAGAAACTAGCACAGATACGCAGTATTTT
CASSLGLAGETSTDTQYF
>TRBV27|TRBJ1-2|-|TRBD1
TGTGCCAGCAGTTTTCGGGGGACAGTTGGCTACACCTTC
CASSFRGTVGYTF
>TRBV7-8|TRBJ2-1|-|TRBD2
TGTGCCAGCAGCTCCCTGGGGGGACTAGCAGCCTCAGGGCAGTTCTTC
CASSSLGGLAASGQFF
>TRBV19|TRBJ1-5|once|TRBD1
TGTGCCAGCAATCCTCGGGACAGGAGTAGACAGCCCCAGCATTTT
CASNPRDRSRQPQHF
>TRBV9|TRBJ2-3|-|-
TGTGCCAGCAGCCCAGTCGGGGCAGATACGCAGTATTTT
CASSPVGADTQYF
>TRBV30|TRBJ1-4|-|-
TGTGCCTGGAACCCGGACAACGGCCTTGAAAAACTGTTTTTT
CAWNPDNGLEKLFF
>TRBV19|TRBJ2-4|-|-
TGTGCCAGTCGGCCCAGCGTAGGTCACATTCAGTACTTC
CASRPSVGHIQYF
>TRBV2|TRBJ2-1|-|-
TGTGCCAGCTCAGGGAACAATGAGCAGTTCTTC
CASSGNNEQFF
>TRBV9|TRBJ2-7|few|TRBD2
TGTGCCAGCAGCCCCGGGGGGGCCCACGAGCAGTACTTC
CASSPGGAHEQYF
>TRBV9|TRBJ1-2|-|-
TGTGCCAGCAGCGTTGCAGGGGATGGCTACACCTTC
CASSVAGDGYTF
>TRBV30|TRBJ2-7|-|-
TGTGCCTGGAATGTCAGACTGCTGAAGTCCTCCTACGAGCAGTACTTC
CAWNVRLLKSSYEQYF
>TRBV2|TRBJ2-2|-|-
TGTGCCAGCAGTGTTTACGGGAGTCGGACCGGGGAGCTGTTTTTT
CASSVYGSRTGELFF
>TRBV28|TRBJ1-5|-|TRBD1
TGTGCCAGCAGATCGATAGGGGGCAACAATCAGCCCCAGCATTTT
CASRSIGGNNQPQHF
>TRBV28|TRBJ2-3|-|TRBD1
TGTGCCAGCAGACCACGGGACAGGGCAACCACAGATACGCAGTATTTT
CASRPRDRATTDTQYF
>TRBV28|TRBJ2-7|-|TRBD2
TGTGCCAGCCATTCGGGACTAGCGTACGAGCAGTACTTC
CASHSGLAYEQYF
>TRBV11-2|TRBJ1-2|-|-
TGTGCCAGCAGCTTAACTTACTATGGCTACACCTTC
CASSLTYYGYTF